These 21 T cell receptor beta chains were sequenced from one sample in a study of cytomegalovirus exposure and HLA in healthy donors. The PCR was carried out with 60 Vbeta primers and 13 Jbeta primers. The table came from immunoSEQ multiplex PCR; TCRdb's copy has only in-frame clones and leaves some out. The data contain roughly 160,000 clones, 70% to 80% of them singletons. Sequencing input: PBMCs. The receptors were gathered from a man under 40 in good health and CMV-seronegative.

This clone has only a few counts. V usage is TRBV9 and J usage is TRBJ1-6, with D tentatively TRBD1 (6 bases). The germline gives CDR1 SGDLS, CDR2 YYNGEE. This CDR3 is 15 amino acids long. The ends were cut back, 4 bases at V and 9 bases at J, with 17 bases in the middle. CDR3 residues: CASSFSQGRGSPLHF. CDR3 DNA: TGTGCCAGCAGCTTCTCACAGGGTAGGGGTTCACCCCTCCACTTT.

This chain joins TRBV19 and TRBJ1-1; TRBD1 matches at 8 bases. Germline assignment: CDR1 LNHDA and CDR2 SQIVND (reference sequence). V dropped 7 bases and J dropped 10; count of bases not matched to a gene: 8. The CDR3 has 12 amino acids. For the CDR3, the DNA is TGTGCCAGTAACGACAGGGGAGACTTAGCTTTCTTT. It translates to CASNDRGDLAFF.

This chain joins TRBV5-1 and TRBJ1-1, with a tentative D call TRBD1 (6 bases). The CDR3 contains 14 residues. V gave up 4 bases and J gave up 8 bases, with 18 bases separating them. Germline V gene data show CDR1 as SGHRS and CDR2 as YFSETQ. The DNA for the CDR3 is TGCGCCAGCAGCCTCAGGGGATCCGACCAAGAAGCTTTCTTT. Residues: CASSLRGSDQEAFF.

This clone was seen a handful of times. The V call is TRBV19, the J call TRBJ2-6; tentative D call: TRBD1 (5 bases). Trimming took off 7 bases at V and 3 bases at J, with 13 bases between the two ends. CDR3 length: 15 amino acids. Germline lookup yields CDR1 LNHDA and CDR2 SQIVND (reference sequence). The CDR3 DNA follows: TGTGCCAGTATCGGTAGGGGTTTTGGGGCCAACGTCCTGACTTTC. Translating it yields CASIGRGFGANVLTF.

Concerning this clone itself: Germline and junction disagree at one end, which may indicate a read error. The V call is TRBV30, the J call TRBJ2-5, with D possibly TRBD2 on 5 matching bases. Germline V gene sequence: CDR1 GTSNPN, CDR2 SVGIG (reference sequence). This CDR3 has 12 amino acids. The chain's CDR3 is CAWSYSTNQQDF. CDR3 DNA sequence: TGTGCCTGGAGCTACTCGACTAACCAGCAGGACTTC. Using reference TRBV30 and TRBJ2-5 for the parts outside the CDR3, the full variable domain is SQTIHQWPATLVQPVGSPLSLECTVEGTSNPNLYWYRQAAGRGLQLLFYSVGIGQISSEVPQNLSASRPQDRQFILSSKKLLLSDSGFYLCAWSYSTNQQDFGPGTRLLVL.

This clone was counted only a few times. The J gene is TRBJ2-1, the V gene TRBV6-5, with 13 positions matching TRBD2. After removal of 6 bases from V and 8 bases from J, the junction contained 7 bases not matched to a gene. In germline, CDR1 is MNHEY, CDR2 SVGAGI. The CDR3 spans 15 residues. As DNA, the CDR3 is TGTGCCAGCAGCTCGACTAGCGGGAGGTGGGATGAGCAGTTCTTC. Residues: CASSSTSGRWDEQFF.

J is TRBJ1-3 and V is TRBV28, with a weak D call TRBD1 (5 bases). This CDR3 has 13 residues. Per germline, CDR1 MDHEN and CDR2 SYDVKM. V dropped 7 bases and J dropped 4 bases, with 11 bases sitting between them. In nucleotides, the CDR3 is TGTGCCAGCAAGGGGTCAGTCGGAAACACCATATATTTT. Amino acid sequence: CASKGSVGNTIYF.

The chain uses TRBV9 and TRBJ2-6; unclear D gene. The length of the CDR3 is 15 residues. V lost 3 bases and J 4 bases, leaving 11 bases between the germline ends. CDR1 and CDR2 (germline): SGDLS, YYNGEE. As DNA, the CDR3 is TGTGCCAGCAGCGGGGCCCCGCTCGGGGCCAACGTCCTGACTTTC. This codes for CASSGAPLGANVLTF.

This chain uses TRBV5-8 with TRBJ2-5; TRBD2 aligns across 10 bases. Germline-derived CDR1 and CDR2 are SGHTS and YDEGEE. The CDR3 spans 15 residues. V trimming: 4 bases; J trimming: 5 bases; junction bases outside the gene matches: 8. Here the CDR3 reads CASSTVAGGGETQYF. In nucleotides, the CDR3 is TGTGCCAGCAGCACCGTAGCGGGAGGAGGGGAGACCCAGTACTTC.

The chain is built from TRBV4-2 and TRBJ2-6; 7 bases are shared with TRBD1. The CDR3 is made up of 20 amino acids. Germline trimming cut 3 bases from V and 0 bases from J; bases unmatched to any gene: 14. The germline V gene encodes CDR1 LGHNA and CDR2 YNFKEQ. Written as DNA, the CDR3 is TGTGCCAGCAGCCACTCTCGGACAGGAAAATCCGACTCTGGGGCCAACGTCCTGACTTTC. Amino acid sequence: CASSHSRTGKSDSGANVLTF.

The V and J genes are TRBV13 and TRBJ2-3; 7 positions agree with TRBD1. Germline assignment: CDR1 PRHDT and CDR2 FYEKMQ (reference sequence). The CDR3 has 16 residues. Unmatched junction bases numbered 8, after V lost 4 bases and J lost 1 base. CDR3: CASSYETGKGTDTQYF. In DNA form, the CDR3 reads TGTGCCAGCAGCTATGAGACAGGGAAGGGCACAGATACGCAGTATTTT.

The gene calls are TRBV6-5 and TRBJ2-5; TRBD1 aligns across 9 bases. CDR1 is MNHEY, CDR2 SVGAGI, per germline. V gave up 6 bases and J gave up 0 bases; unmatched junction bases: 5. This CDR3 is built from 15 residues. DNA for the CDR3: TGTGCCAGCAGCTCCGACAGGGGGTACCAAGAGACCCAGTACTTC. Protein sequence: CASSSDRGYQETQYF.

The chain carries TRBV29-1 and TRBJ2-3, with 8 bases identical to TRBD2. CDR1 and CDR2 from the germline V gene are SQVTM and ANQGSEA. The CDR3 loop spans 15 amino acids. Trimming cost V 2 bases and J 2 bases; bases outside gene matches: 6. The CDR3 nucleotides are TGCAGCGTTGAATCCGGAGCGGGAGTCACAGATACGCAGTATTTT. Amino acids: CSVESGAGVTDTQYF.

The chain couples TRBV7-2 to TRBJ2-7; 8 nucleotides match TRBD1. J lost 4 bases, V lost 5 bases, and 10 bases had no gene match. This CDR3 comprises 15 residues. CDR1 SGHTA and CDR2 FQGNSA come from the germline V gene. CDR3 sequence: CASSLGTGVNYEQYF. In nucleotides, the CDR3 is TGTGCCAGCAGCCTCGGGACAGGTGTTAATTACGAGCAGTACTTC.

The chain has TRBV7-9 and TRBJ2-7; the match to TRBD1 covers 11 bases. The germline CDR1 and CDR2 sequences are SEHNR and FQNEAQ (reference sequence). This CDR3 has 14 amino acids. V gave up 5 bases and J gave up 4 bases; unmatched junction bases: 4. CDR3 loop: CASSPGQGAYEQYF. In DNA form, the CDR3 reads TGTGCCAGCAGCCCCGGACAGGGGGCTTACGAGCAGTACTTC.

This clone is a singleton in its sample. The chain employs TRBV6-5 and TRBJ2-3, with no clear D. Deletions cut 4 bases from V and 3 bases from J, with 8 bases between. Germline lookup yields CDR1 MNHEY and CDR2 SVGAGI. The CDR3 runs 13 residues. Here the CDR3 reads CASSSGDTDTQYF. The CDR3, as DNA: TGTGCCAGCAGTTCCGGAGATACAGATACGCAGTATTTT.

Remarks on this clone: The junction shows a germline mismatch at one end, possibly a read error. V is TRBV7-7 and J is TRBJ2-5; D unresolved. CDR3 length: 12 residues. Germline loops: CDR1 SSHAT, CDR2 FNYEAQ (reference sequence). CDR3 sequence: CASSPVVETQYF. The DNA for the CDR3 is TGTGCTAGCAGCCCGGTGGTCGAGACCCAGTACTTC.

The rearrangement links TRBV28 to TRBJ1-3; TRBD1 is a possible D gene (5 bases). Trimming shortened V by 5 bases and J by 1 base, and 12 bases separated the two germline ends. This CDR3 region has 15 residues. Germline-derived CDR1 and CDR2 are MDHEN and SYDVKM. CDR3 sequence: CASSLLQGSGNTIYF. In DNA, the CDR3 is TGTGCCAGCAGTCTCCTTCAGGGTTCTGGAAACACCATATATTTT.

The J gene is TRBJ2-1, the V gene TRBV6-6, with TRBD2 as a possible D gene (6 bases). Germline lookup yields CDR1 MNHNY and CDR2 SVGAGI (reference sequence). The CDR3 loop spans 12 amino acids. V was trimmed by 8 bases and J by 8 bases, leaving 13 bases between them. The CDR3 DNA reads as TGTGCCAGCTCCCCTGGGGGGTATGAGCAGTTCTTC. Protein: CASSPGGYEQFF.

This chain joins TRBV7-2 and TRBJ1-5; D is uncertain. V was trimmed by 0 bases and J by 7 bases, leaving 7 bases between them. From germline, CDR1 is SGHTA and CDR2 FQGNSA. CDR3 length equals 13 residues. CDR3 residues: CASSLALPQPQHF. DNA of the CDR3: TGTGCCAGCAGCTTAGCTCTTCCCCAGCCCCAGCATTTT. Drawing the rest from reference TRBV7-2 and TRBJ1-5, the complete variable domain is GAGVSQSPSNKVTEKGKDVELRCDPISGHTALYWYRQSLGQGLEFLIYFQGNSAPDKSGLPSDRFSAERTGGSVSTLTIQRTQQEDSAVYLCASSLALPQPQHFGDGTRLSIL.

The CDR3 DNA follows: TGTGCCTTGAGGACAGCGAACACCGGGGAGCTGTTTTTT. Its translation is CALRTANTGELFF. The rearrangement links TRBV19 to TRBJ2-2, with D perhaps TRBD1 (6 bases). From germline, CDR1 is LNHDA and CDR2 SQIVND (reference sequence). The CDR3 is 13 amino acids. V shed 11 bases and J shed 0 bases, with 10 bases lying between them. Full variable domain (missing parts from reference TRBV19 and TRBJ2-2): DGGITQSPKYLFRKEGQNVTLSCEQNLNHDAMYWYRQDPGQGLRLIYYSQIVNDFQKGDIAEGYSVSREKKESFPLTVTSAQKNPTAFYLCALRTANTGELFFGEGSRLTVL.